The 17 T cell receptor beta chains given below trace back to one sample, sequenced in a study of blood T cell repertoires in COVID-19. Using immunoSEQ multiplex PCR, the repertoire was profiled, and TCRdb retains in-frame clones only, with some absent. The table lists around 500,000 clones, around 85% of them singletons. The sample comprised PBMCs or T cells enriched from blood (not recorded which). The receptors here all came from a woman in her sixties or seventies who had recovered from COVID-19.

V and J are TRBV7-9 and TRBJ1-4; 8 nucleotides agree with TRBD1. J lost 2 bases, V lost 4 bases, and 3 bases had no gene match. The CDR3 runs 15 residues. Germline CDR1 is SEHNR and CDR2 is FQNEAQ (reference sequence). In nucleotides, the CDR3 is TGTGCCAGCAGCTCCAGGACAGGGACTAATGAAAAACTGTTTTTT. It specifies CASSSRTGTNEKLFF.

The chain combines TRBV2 with TRBJ1-5, with D possibly matching TRBD1 (6 bases). Trimming removed 6 bases from V and 2 bases from J, with 14 bases in between. Germline loops: CDR1 SNHLY, CDR2 FYNNEI. The CDR3 runs to 15 residues. CDR3 DNA sequence: TGTGCCAGCAGCCTTAGGGGGTATGGCAATCAGCCCCAGCATTTT. Its protein product is CASSLRGYGNQPQHF.

V usage is TRBV5-1 and J usage is TRBJ2-2; the match to TRBD2 covers 9 bases. V lost 2 bases to trimming and J lost 4 bases; unmatched junction nucleotides: 6. Germline CDR1 and CDR2: SGHRS and YFSETQ. The CDR3 is 16 amino acids. The CDR3 loop reads CASSLVVAGATGELFF. CDR3 DNA sequence: TGCGCCAGCAGCTTAGTGGTAGCGGGGGCCACCGGGGAGCTGTTTTTT.

The chain is built from TRBV5-6 and TRBJ1-1, with TRBD1 matching over 7 bases. Germline-derived CDR1 and CDR2 are SGHDT and YYEEEE. J gave up 5 bases and V 2 bases, and 9 bases lay outside the gene matches. CDR3 size: 15 residues. CDR3 nucleotide sequence: TGTGCCAGCAGCTTTAAGGGGGCTAGTACAACTGAAGCTTTCTTT. Protein product: CASSFKGASTTEAFF.

The chain links TRBV7-2 to TRBJ1-2; no definite D call. Germline CDR1 is SGHTA and CDR2 is FQGNSA. This CDR3 region has 13 residues. Trimming left V 7 bases short and J 5 bases short, with 14 bases between. The CDR3 loop reads CASTPGRGYGYTF. The DNA of the CDR3 is TGTGCCAGCACCCCGGGGAGAGGTTATGGCTACACCTTC.

This chain uses TRBV11-2 with TRBJ1-1; TRBD1 might be the D (5 bases). The CDR3 runs to 14 residues. Trimming cost V 3 bases and J 3 bases, with 11 bases left between them. Germline values: CDR1 SGHAT, CDR2 FQNNGV. CDR3 sequence reads: CASSFRVLDTEAFF. In DNA form, the CDR3 reads TGTGCCAGCAGCTTCAGGGTTTTGGACACTGAAGCTTTCTTT.

Only a few counts were recorded for this clone. The chain links TRBV19 to TRBJ1-1; the D is unclear. The V gene lost 7 bases and the J gene lost 5 bases, with 14 bases spanning the gap. Germline V lookup: CDR1 LNHDA, CDR2 SQIVND (reference sequence). CDR3 length equals 13 residues. The DNA for the CDR3 is TGTGCCAGTACCCTAGGTCCCGGGACTGAAGCTTTCTTT. It codes for CASTLGPGTEAFF.

This clone occurred a few times. The sample has other DNA sequences that encode this CDR3 too. The CDR3 spells CASSQGSGNQPQHF. The CDR3 DNA reads TGTGCCAGCAGCCAAGGGAGCGGGAATCAGCCCCAGCATTTT. This rearrangement joins TRBV4-2 to TRBJ1-5; D is unresolved. Germline V gene data show CDR1 as LGHNA and CDR2 as YNFKEQ. The CDR3 consists of 14 residues. V lost 1 base, J lost 4 bases, and 8 bases lay in between.

V and J are TRBV28 and TRBJ1-5; 7 bases agree with TRBD1. CDR3 size: 15 residues. Germline CDR1 MDHEN, CDR2 SYDVKM. The junction had 6 bases not matched to a gene; V was cut back by 3 bases and J by 4 bases. The CDR3 coding sequence is TGTGCCAGCAGTTTTTCGGACAGGAGTAATCAGCCCCAGCATTTT. Amino acids: CASSFSDRSNQPQHF.

Only one count was recorded for this clone. The chain uses TRBV3-1 (or the pseudogene TRBV3-2) and TRBJ1-5; the D gene is possibly TRBD1 (6 bases). This CDR3 has 15 residues. The V end was cut by 1 base, the J end by 7 bases, with 14 bases between. Germline V gives CDR1 LGHDT, CDR2 YNNKEL (reference sequence). CDR3 protein: CASSQVGGAGQPQHF. As DNA, the CDR3 is TGTGCCAGCAGCCAAGTTGGGGGCGCAGGGCAGCCCCAGCATTTT.

V is TRBV4-1 and J is TRBJ1-2; 8 bases align to TRBD1. Trimming removed 2 bases from V and 2 bases from J; junction bases left unmatched: 7. The CDR3 is 16 residues long. Germline-derived CDR1 and CDR2 are MGHRA and YSYEKL. The CDR3 sequence is CASSQTRTGGNYGYTF. CDR3 nucleotide sequence: TGCGCCAGCAGCCAAACTCGAACAGGGGGGAACTATGGCTACACCTTC.

The J gene is TRBJ1-1, the V gene TRBV11-3; possible D gene TRBD1, 6 bases. From germline, CDR1 is SGHNT and CDR2 YENEEA. The CDR3 sequence is 13 residues long. The V and J ends lost 5 bases and 4 bases respectively, with 11 bases between them. CDR3: CASSAQQGTEAFF. CDR3 sequence (DNA): TGTGCCAGCAGCGCTCAACAGGGCACTGAAGCTTTCTTT.

The J gene is TRBJ1-1, the V gene TRBV6-5, with unresolved D. Germline lookup yields CDR1 MNHEY and CDR2 SVGAGI. V lost 8 bases and J 5 bases, leaving 18 bases between the germline ends. CDR3 length: 14 amino acids. This CDR3 reads CASRRLEGGTEAFF. DNA for the CDR3: TGTGCCAGCCGAAGGCTTGAGGGTGGAACTGAAGCTTTCTTT.

The rearrangement joins TRBV5-1 to TRBJ2-7; D is ambiguous. Germline V CDR1 and CDR2: SGHRS, YFSETQ. This CDR3 is 16 amino acids long. V lost 4 bases and J 0 bases, leaving 17 bases between the germline ends. The CDR3 spells CASSILTGARSYEQYV. CDR3 DNA sequence: TGCGCCAGCAGCATTTTGACGGGTGCCCGCTCCTACGAGCAGTACGTC.

The chain employs TRBV6-1 and TRBJ1-6; 7 bases are a match to TRBD1. The germline V gene has CDR1 MNHNS and CDR2 SASEGT. The V and J ends lost 3 bases and 1 base, in that order; junction bases with no gene match: 3. The CDR3 is 16 amino acids. The CDR3 DNA sequence: TGTGCCAGCAGTGAGGACAGGAGGTCCTATAATTCACCCCTCCACTTT. Translating it yields CASSEDRRSYNSPLHF.

This rearrangement joins TRBV4-1 to TRBJ1-2, with D unresolved. The CDR3 runs to 14 residues. Trimming took off 1 base at V and 9 bases at J, with 15 bases between the two ends. Germline V gene lookup returns CDR1 MGHRA and CDR2 YSYEKL. CDR3: CASSQVAISTSYTF. The DNA for the CDR3 is TGCGCCAGCAGCCAAGTGGCCATCTCCACTAGCTACACCTTC.

V gene TRBV2 combines with J gene TRBJ1-1; tentatively, D is TRBD1 (5 bases). The V end lost 8 bases, the J end lost 8 bases, and 15 bases lay between the germline ends. The CDR3 is made up of 12 amino acids. Germline V gives CDR1 SNHLY, CDR2 FYNNEI. CDR3 region: CASPSRATEAFF. CDR3 in DNA: TGTGCCAGCCCGTCCAGGGCGACAGAAGCTTTCTTT. Full variable domain (outside the CDR3, taken from reference TRBV2 and TRBJ1-1): EPEVTQTPSHQVTQMGQEVILRCVPISNHLYFYWYRQILGQKVEFLVSFYNNEISEKSEIFDDQFSVERPDGSNFTLKIRSTKLEDSAMYFCASPSRATEAFFGQGTRLTVV.